This entry lists 22 T cell receptor beta chains sequenced from one sample in a study of identical twins. TCRdb passed the 5' RACE reads through MiXCR, listing each CDR3 protein once. The data show 200,000 to 250,000 distinct CDR3 sequences, about 6.7% seen once. This sample was also put to use in a study of T cells expressing NK-cell markers.

Sequencing input: CD8+ T cells sorted from blood. The receptors derive from a woman younger than 30 in good health.

Only a few counts were recorded for this clonotype. The chain uses TRBV9 and TRBJ2-1; 7 bases fit TRBD1. Germline V gene sequence: CDR1 SGDLS, CDR2 YYNGEE. The CDR3 runs to 14 residues. The junction had 9 bases not matched to a gene; V was cut back by 4 bases and J by 8 bases. Written as DNA, the CDR3 is TGTGCCAGCAGCCCGACCACAGGGGCAGATGAGCAGTTCTTC. It yields the protein CASSPTTGADEQFF.

The V gene is TRBV12-3 or TRBV12-4, the J gene TRBJ1-2; weak D call: TRBD1 (5 bases). The CDR3 is made up of 14 amino acids. Trimming took 5 bases from V and 3 from J, leaving 13 bases between them. For the CDR3, the DNA is TGTGCCAGCAGTGCCCTCGGGGCGGACTATGGCTACACCTTC. As protein: CASSALGADYGYTF.

V and J are TRBV20-1 and TRBJ1-2; D gene uncertain. This CDR3 has 14 residues. In germline, CDR1 is DFQATT, CDR2 SNEGSKA (reference sequence). Trimming stripped 6 bases from V and 3 bases from J, with 17 bases between. The CDR3 spells CSADGVSSHYGYTF. CDR3 nucleotides: TGCAGTGCGGACGGTGTGTCTTCCCACTATGGCTACACCTTC.

The sample holds many counts of this clonotype. The chain combines TRBV27 with TRBJ2-3; 10 positions match TRBD2. Germline-derived CDR1 and CDR2 are MNHEY and SMNVEV (reference sequence). The CDR3 runs 16 residues. With V trimmed by 3 bases and J by 2 bases, 5 bases remained unmatched. The CDR3: CASSFLAGETTDTQYF. In DNA, the CDR3 is TGTGCCAGCAGTTTCCTAGCGGGGGAAACCACAGATACGCAGTATTTT.

The chain is built from TRBV20-1 and TRBJ2-5; maybe TRBD1 (5 bases). The germline V gene encodes CDR1 DFQATT and CDR2 SNEGSKA (reference sequence). Trimming stripped 5 bases from V and 1 base from J, with 14 bases between. The CDR3 spans 14 residues. CDR3 in DNA: TGCAGTGCTCCAGGGAAGACGGGCCAAGAGACCCAGTACTTC. This gives the protein CSAPGKTGQETQYF.

A few counts support this clonotype. V is TRBV6-6 and J is TRBJ1-2, with TRBD1 matching over 7 bases. Germline assignment: CDR1 MNHNY and CDR2 SVGAGI (reference sequence). The CDR3 extends over 13 amino acids. Trimming at V came to 7 bases and at J to 3 bases, leaving 5 bases not matched to a gene. This chain's CDR3 is CASTTTGDYGYTF. The CDR3 DNA sequence: TGTGCCAGCACCACTACAGGGGACTATGGCTACACCTTC.

The chain carries TRBV7-8 and TRBJ2-1; TRBD1 matches 7 bases. Germline V CDR1 and CDR2: SGHVS, FQNEAQ. The CDR3 is 14 residues long. V trimming: 9 bases; J trimming: 7 bases; junction bases outside the gene matches: 12. CDR3 coding DNA: TGTGCCAGTACCACTAGGACAGGATTAAATGAGCAGTTCTTC. Protein product: CASTTRTGLNEQFF.

This clonotype was detected only a few times. This chain uses TRBV9 with TRBJ2-7; no firm D call. The length of the CDR3 is 16 residues. Trimming left V 0 bases short and J 0 bases short, with 13 bases between. From germline, CDR1 is SGDLS and CDR2 YYNGEE. CDR3: CASSVAESTRSYEQYF. In DNA, the CDR3 is TGTGCCAGCAGCGTAGCTGAGTCGACCCGCTCCTACGAGCAGTACTTC.

This clonotype has just a few counts. This chain joins TRBV6-1 and TRBJ2-1; 14 nucleotides align to TRBD2. V dropped 6 bases and J dropped 1; count of bases not matched to a gene: 11. CDR1 and CDR2 from the germline V gene are MNHNS and SASEGT. The CDR3 extends over 19 amino acids. CDR3 sequence reads: CASSSVGLAGELSYNEQFF. In nucleotides, the CDR3 is TGTGCCAGCAGCTCGGTGGGACTAGCGGGAGAATTATCCTACAATGAGCAGTTCTTC.

This clonotype was recorded many times. CDR3 residues: CASSLTNEAFF. CDR3 nucleotide sequence: TGTGCCAGCAGCTTAACAAATGAAGCTTTCTTT. The V call is TRBV7-2, the J call TRBJ1-1, with unresolved D. CDR1 is SGHTA, CDR2 FQGNSA, per germline. The ends were cut back, 2 bases at V and 7 bases at J, with 5 bases in the middle. This CDR3 is 11 amino acids long.

This clonotype occurred many times. The chain couples TRBV7-8 to TRBJ2-7; possible D gene TRBD2, 6 bases. CDR3 length equals 15 residues. CDR1 and CDR2 from the germline V gene are SGHVS and FQNEAQ. V was clipped by 8 bases and J by 2 bases, with 19 bases between them. The CDR3 DNA sequence: TGTGCCAGCGATTTGAGTAGCGGCACCGCCTACGAGCAGTACTTC. Translated: CASDLSSGTAYEQYF.

V usage is TRBV12-3 or TRBV12-4 and J usage is TRBJ2-1, with D maybe TRBD1 (5 bases). The CDR3 extends over 13 amino acids. V dropped 5 bases and J dropped 8 bases, with 13 bases sitting between them. The CDR3 protein is CASSPPVGDEQFF. DNA for the CDR3: TGTGCCAGCAGTCCGCCGGTAGGGGATGAGCAGTTCTTC.

In nucleotides, the CDR3 is TGCAGTGCTAGCGACGGGACTAGCGGAAGTATCTACGAGCAGTACTTC. This translates into CSASDGTSGSIYEQYF. This chain joins TRBV20-1 and TRBJ2-7; 11 bases fit TRBD2. The CDR3 runs 16 residues. Losses at the gene ends were 3 bases for V and 3 bases for J; bases not matched to a gene: 10. Germline V lookup: CDR1 DFQATT, CDR2 SNEGSKA (reference sequence).

This clonotype occurred many times. In DNA, the CDR3 is TGTGCCAGCAGTTATGGGACACGGGCCTTTTACGAGCAGTACTTC. Translated: CASSYGTRAFYEQYF. The rearrangement joins TRBV6-5 to TRBJ2-7; D possibly corresponds to TRBD1 (6 bases). This CDR3 has 15 amino acids. Germline CDR1 is MNHEY and CDR2 is SVGAGI. With 3 bases removed from V and 4 bases from J, the gap between germline ends came to 16 bases.

This clonotype was observed at least ten times. This chain joins TRBV7-9 and TRBJ2-1; TRBD2 agrees at 10 bases. Germline CDR1 is SEHNR and CDR2 is FQNEAQ (reference sequence). This CDR3 region has 16 residues. The V gene end was trimmed by 5 bases and the J gene end by 3 bases; junction bases not matched to a gene: 7. CDR3 coding DNA: TGTGCCAGCAGCGGCACAGCTAGCGGGGGCTACAATGAGCAGTTCTTC. Translated, it gives CASSGTASGGYNEQFF. Looking up the rest from reference TRBV7-9 and TRBJ2-1 gives the full variable domain: DTGVSQNPRHKITKRGQNVTFRCDPISEHNRLYWYRQTLGQGPEFLTYFQNEAQLEKSRLLSDRFSAERPKGSFSTLEIQRTEQGDSAMYLCASSGTASGGYNEQFFGPGTRLTVL.

This clonotype was seen many times. The chain links TRBV29-1 to TRBJ2-5, with D uncertain. The CDR3 is made up of 16 amino acids. CDR1 is SQVTM and CDR2 is ANQGSEA in the germline V gene. Trimming pared 8 bases from V and 1 base from J, leaving 23 bases between. The CDR3 loop is CSTTPSPTELQETQYF. The CDR3 DNA sequence: TGCAGCACAACCCCCTCCCCCACAGAGCTCCAAGAGACCCAGTACTTC.

A few counts support this clonotype. The rearrangement links TRBV29-1 to TRBJ2-7, with unresolved D. Trimming left V 0 bases short and J 3 bases short, with 18 bases between. The CDR3 extends over 16 amino acids. Germline CDR1 SQVTM, CDR2 ANQGSEA. CDR3 in DNA: TGCAGCGTTGAAGAGACGTATAAGGGCGAGGACTACGAGCAGTACTTC. This sequence encodes CSVEETYKGEDYEQYF.

The J gene is TRBJ2-1, the V gene TRBV19; D possibly matches TRBD1 or TRBD2 (5 bases each). Trimming left V 5 bases short and J 4 bases short, with 15 bases between. The CDR3 runs to 15 residues. Germline V gene lookup returns CDR1 LNHDA and CDR2 SQIVND (reference sequence). The CDR3 protein is CASSDPGTRYNEQFF. The CDR3 DNA follows: TGTGCCAGTAGTGACCCCGGGACGCGTTACAATGAGCAGTTCTTC. The full variable domain, completed using reference TRBV19 and TRBJ2-1, is DGGITQSPKYLFRKEGQNVTLSCEQNLNHDAMYWYRQDPGQGLRLIYYSQIVNDFQKGDIAEGYSVSREKKESFPLTVTSAQKNPTAFYLCASSDPGTRYNEQFFGPGTRLTVL.

At least ten counts were recorded for this clonotype. The chain couples TRBV2 to TRBJ2-4, with D uncertain. CDR3 size: 10 residues. With 4 bases removed from V and 6 bases from J, the gap between germline ends came to 1 base. Germline loops: CDR1 SNHLY, CDR2 FYNNEI. The CDR3 DNA reads TGTGCCAGCAGTGCAAACATTCAGTACTTC. It encodes CASSANIQYF. Full variable domain (rest looked up from reference TRBV2 and TRBJ2-4): EPEVTQTPSHQVTQMGQEVILRCVPISNHLYFYWYRQILGQKVEFLVSFYNNEISEKSEIFDDQFSVERPDGSNFTLKIRSTKLEDSAMYFCASSANIQYFGAGTRLSVL.

The CDR3 nucleotides are TGTGCCAGCAGCGGGCTAAAGGGACAGCGACTCGAAGCTTTCTTT. Amino acids: CASSGLKGQRLEAFF. This chain connects TRBV3-1 to TRBJ1-1; 7 nucleotides line up with TRBD1. The junction had 14 bases not matched to a gene; V was cut back by 5 bases and J by 8 bases. The CDR3 contains 15 residues. The germline V gene encodes CDR1 LGHDT and CDR2 YNNKEL (reference sequence).

The V call is TRBV3-1, the J call TRBJ2-7, with 10 bases aligning to TRBD1. Germline V gene data show CDR1 as LGHDT and CDR2 as YNNKEL (reference sequence). CDR3 length equals 19 residues. The ends lost 1 base at V and 3 bases at J; junction bases unmatched: 15. In nucleotides, the CDR3 is TGTGCCAGCAGCCAAGGACAGGGGGCTTCAAGCCCCTTGGACTACGAGCAGTACTTC. It is translated as CASSQGQGASSPLDYEQYF.

The chain carries TRBV19 and TRBJ2-2; 7 bases fit TRBD1. V was clipped by 5 bases and J by 5 bases; unmatched bases: 5. The germline gives CDR1 LNHDA, CDR2 SQIVND (reference sequence). The CDR3 loop spans 14 amino acids. The CDR3 sequence: CASSYPTGTGELFF. The CDR3, as DNA: TGTGCCAGTAGTTATCCGACAGGGACCGGGGAGCTGTTTTTT.